The sequence of this T cell receptor beta chain was determined in a study of CD8 T cells in Susac syndrome. General observations from the study: The study's TCR sequencing and HLA analysis drew on a certain number of individuals. That number was acknowledged as relatively small.

In the case of this clonotype: Its antigen is not known.

Germline V gene sequence: CDR1 SGHTS, CDR2 YDEGEE. J lost 6 bases, V lost 0 bases, and 8 bases had no gene match. There are 16 residues in the CDR3. TEMRA cells were enriched by FACS, and CD4+ and CD8+ T cells were negatively isolated. An amount of RNA that ranged from roughly 0.45 to 1 ug was reverse transcribed with random hexamers. Via MiXCR, TCRdb re-called the immunoSEQ multiplex PCR reads, giving one row per CDR3 protein. Counted here are almost 450,000 distinct CDR3 sequences, around 83% occurring once; the ten biggest clones make up 0.12%. Sequencing was carried out using CD8+ T cells from PBMCs. The chain employs TRBV5-8 and TRBJ2-7; 11 bases match TRBD2. The source of this sequence is a human donor with multiple sclerosis. CDR3 sequence (DNA): TGTGCCAGCAGCTTGGTCAGGACTAGCGGGTCCCCCGAGCAGTACTTC. The encoded protein is CASSLVRTSGSPEQYF.